The 5 T cell receptor beta chains reported below all come from one sample, sequenced in a study of T-cell memory formation after mild COVID-19. A single record per CDR3 protein comes from TCRdb applying MiXCR to the 5' RACE reads. Altogether about 560,000 distinct CDR3 sequences are present, 20% to 25% being singletons, with the ten largest covering about 8.4%. Sequenced sample: PBMCs or a T cell subset sorted from them (not recorded which). Every receptor here comes from an adult woman who had mild COVID-19 (a few samples of this study predate the infection). Cell type and time point are not known.

The gene calls are TRBV18 and TRBJ1-4; D unclear. V gave up 1 base and J gave up 0 bases, with 6 bases separating them. Germline lookup yields CDR1 KGHSH and CDR2 LQKENI. This CDR3 has 15 residues. The CDR3 spells CASSPLPTTNEKLFF. The CDR3 bases are TGTGCCAGCTCACCACTCCCGACAACTAATGAAAAACTGTTTTTT.

This clonotype has more than one count but fewer than ten. The genes are TRBV20-1 and TRBJ2-2; weak D call: TRBD2 (5 bases). Germline-derived CDR1 and CDR2 are DFQATT and SNEGSKA (reference sequence). The CDR3 extends over 14 amino acids. V was shortened by 0 bases and J by 6 bases, with 11 bases between the two germline ends. CDR3 loop: CSARDSGNPGELFF. The CDR3 nucleotides read TGCAGTGCTAGAGACTCCGGGAATCCCGGGGAGCTGTTTTTT.

V is TRBV3-1 and J is TRBJ1-2; D perhaps matches TRBD1 (6 bases). The germline V and J ends were trimmed by 1 base and 0 bases, with 9 bases remaining between them. Germline V gene data show CDR1 as LGHDT and CDR2 as YNNKEL (reference sequence). CDR3 length equals 15 residues. Here the CDR3 DNA reads TGTGCCAGCAGCCAAGGGGGGGCCGCTAACTATGGCTACACCTTC. It translates to CASSQGGAANYGYTF.

The chain couples TRBV24-1 to TRBJ1-5; D not resolved. CDR3 size: 13 residues. In germline, CDR1 is KGHDR, CDR2 SFDVKD. V was clipped by 5 bases and J by 7 bases, with 11 bases between them. CDR3 protein: CATSGSPGQPQHF. CDR3 bases: TGTGCCACCAGTGGCTCCCCAGGACAGCCCCAGCATTTT.

Details on this clonotype: At one boundary the junction diverges from the germline segment, which might be a read error. The chain carries TRBV7-7 and TRBJ2-1; a possible D gene is TRBD2 (6 bases). The CDR3 has 15 amino acids. Germline assignment: CDR1 SSHAT and CDR2 FNYEAQ (reference sequence). CDR3 sequence: CASSLKHGGMSEQFF. Written as DNA, the CDR3 is TGTGCTAGCAGCTTAAAACACGGGGGTATGAGTGAGCAGTTCTTC.